The clone carrying this TCR beta chain was seen a single time. Antigen: not known. Germline loops: CDR1 GTSNPN, CDR2 SVGIG (reference sequence). The CDR3 sequence is 14 residues long. V lost 5 bases, J lost 4 bases, and 7 bases stayed unmatched. This sample was taken from a study of vaccination and CD4 T cells after COVID-19. Treatment specified: roughly 10-day PBMC culture with coronavirus spike peptide pools or control peptides (ViraFEST assay). About 2 million PBMCs went into each well for culture with approximately 9.4 IU/ml IL-2 and 7.5 to 10 ug/ml peptide pools. Cultured CD4+ T cells had their DNA profiled by the Oncomine TCR Beta short-read assay. CD4+ T cells were cultured, and genomic DNA was extracted from them. TCRdb fed the PCR reads into MiXCR, producing one record per CDR3 protein. The sample lists around 15,000 distinct CDR3 sequences, about 40% occurring once. Study outcomes and limitations: Detection of a median roughly 87% of reactive clones in convalescent patients was confined to the period after vaccination.

What was sequenced was CD4+ T cells from blood, cultured in vitro. J is TRBJ2-7 and V is TRBV30; TRBD2 matches 11 bases. The TCR originated in a human donor who had recovered from COVID-19. The CDR3 spells CAWGRTSGLYEQYF. CDR3 DNA: TGTGCCTGGGGTAGGACTAGCGGGCTTTACGAGCAGTACTTC.